The next 32 T cell receptor beta chains were all read from a single sample in a study of blood T cell repertoires in COVID-19. Here immunoSEQ multiplex PCR was the method, and the copy in TCRdb shows in-frame clones only, minus some. The sample includes roughly 220,000 clones, 80% to 90% seen only once; the top ten take around 5.7%. Sequencing was carried out using peripheral blood. These TCRs come from an elderly man with acute or convalescent COVID-19.

The rearrangement uses TRBV10-1 and TRBJ2-7, with TRBD2 matching 8 bases. The CDR3 loop spans 13 amino acids. From germline, CDR1 is WNHNN and CDR2 SYGVQD (reference sequence). V trimming: 5 bases; J trimming: 3 bases; junction bases outside the gene matches: 3. The CDR3 nucleotides read TGCGCCAGCAGTAGGACTAGCTACTACGAGCAGTACTTC. Translating gives CASSRTSYYEQYF.

Turning to this clone: This specimen includes other DNA sequences encoding the same CDR3. This chain joins TRBV14 and TRBJ2-3; TRBD2 aligns across 13 bases. The V segment lost 4 bases and the J segment 4 bases; nucleotides outside the gene matches: 2. The CDR3 is 15 residues long. CDR1 and CDR2 (germline): SGHDN, FVKESK. CDR3 in DNA: TGTGCCAGCAGCCGAACTAGCGGGAGGGCAGATACGCAGTATTTT. The encoded protein is CASSRTSGRADTQYF.

This chain uses TRBV29-1 with TRBJ2-1, with D possibly TRBD2 on 5 matching bases. CDR1 SQVTM and CDR2 ANQGSEA come from the germline V gene. This CDR3 spans 13 amino acids. The CDR3 region is CSQTGLDDNEQFF. The CDR3 bases are TGCAGTCAAACCGGACTGGACGACAATGAGCAGTTCTTC.

J is TRBJ2-1 and V is TRBV5-1; 8 bases align to TRBD2. The CDR3 contains 15 residues. In germline, CDR1 is SGHRS, CDR2 YFSETQ. With 2 bases clipped from V and 5 bases from J, the junction kept 6 bases outside the gene matches. Here the CDR3 reads CASSLTGGPHNEQFF. The CDR3 DNA reads as TGCGCCAGCAGCTTAACGGGGGGGCCCCACAATGAGCAGTTCTTC.

The genes are TRBV25-1 and TRBJ1-2; 7 positions match TRBD1. From germline, CDR1 is MGHDK and CDR2 SYGVNS. This CDR3 contains 13 residues. V shed 5 bases, J shed 8 bases, and the junction held 8 bases outside the gene matches. CDR3 residues: CASSMTGRYGYTF. CDR3 DNA: TGTGCCAGCAGTATGACAGGGAGATACGGCTACACCTTC.

The rearrangement links TRBV5-6 to TRBJ1-2; a possible D gene is TRBD1 (6 bases). The V gene's germline CDR1 is SGHDT and CDR2 YYEEEE. The V end lost 3 bases, the J end lost 10 bases, and 16 bases lay between the germline ends. The CDR3 sequence is 13 residues long. CDR3 amino acids: CASSWARDTYYTF. The CDR3 DNA follows: TGTGCCAGCAGCTGGGCCCGGGACACTTACTACACCTTC.

The chain combines TRBV30 with TRBJ2-3; 12 bases match TRBD2. Per germline, CDR1 GTSNPN and CDR2 SVGIG (reference sequence). CDR3 length: 15 amino acids. Trimming cost V 2 bases and J 7 bases; bases outside gene matches: 7. The CDR3 sequence: CAWSPLAGGPYTQYF. CDR3 coding DNA: TGTGCCTGGAGTCCCCTAGCGGGAGGGCCGTATACGCAGTATTTT.

The rearrangement links TRBV2 to TRBJ1-2; 7 positions agree with TRBD1. The CDR3 is 13 amino acids. Germline V gives CDR1 SNHLY, CDR2 FYNNEI. The V and J ends lost 6 bases and 8 bases, in that order; junction bases with no gene match: 9. The CDR3 reads CASRTRTGGGYTF. CDR3 nucleotides: TGTGCCAGCAGGACACGGACAGGAGGGGGCTACACCTTC.

The chain uses TRBV7-9 and TRBJ1-6; maybe TRBD1 (5 bases). The germline CDR1 and CDR2 sequences are SEHNR and FQNEAQ (reference sequence). The CDR3 consists of 14 residues. V shed 1 base and J shed 10 bases, with 11 bases lying between them. The CDR3 coding sequence is TGTGCCAGCAGCTTAGGTCAGGGTTGGTCACCCCTCCACTTT. The encoded protein is CASSLGQGWSPLHF.

V gene TRBV7-9 combines with J gene TRBJ2-2; no clear D. Germline CDR1 is SEHNR and CDR2 is FQNEAQ (reference sequence). The CDR3 runs to 15 residues. V was shortened by 7 bases and J by 6 bases, with 18 bases between the two germline ends. CDR3 residues: CASTIVPNLPGELFF. The CDR3 region has the DNA TGTGCCAGCACCATAGTCCCCAATTTGCCCGGGGAGCTGTTTTTT.

This clone has a single count. This sequence joins TRBV6-5 and TRBJ2-7; tentative D call: TRBD2 (6 bases). The CDR3 has 15 amino acids. Germline V gene sequence: CDR1 MNHEY, CDR2 SVGAGI. With 8 bases removed from V and 1 base from J, the gap between germline ends came to 18 bases. The chain's CDR3 is CASGRLDSGSYEQYF. The CDR3 nucleotides read TGTGCCAGCGGGAGGCTCGATAGCGGTTCCTACGAGCAGTACTTC.

The V gene is TRBV7-8, the J gene TRBJ1-1; no reliable D call. The CDR3 runs 15 residues. The V and J ends lost 5 bases and 3 bases respectively, with 16 bases between them. CDR1 and CDR2 from the germline V gene are SGHVS and FQNEAQ. The CDR3 spells CASSLGPRGYTEAFF. CDR3 DNA sequence: TGTGCCAGCAGCCTAGGCCCAAGAGGGTACACTGAAGCTTTCTTT.

The J gene is TRBJ2-7, the V gene TRBV9, with a weak D call TRBD1 (5 bases). Between the trimmed V and J ends, which lost 3 bases and 1 base, there was a span of 11 bases. Germline CDR1 is SGDLS and CDR2 is YYNGEE. The CDR3 extends over 14 amino acids. CDR3 loop: CASSAQEVSYEQYV. The DNA for the CDR3 is TGTGCCAGCAGCGCACAGGAAGTATCCTACGAGCAGTACGTC.

This clone was counted once. This chain links TRBV30 with TRBJ2-3; 7 nucleotides agree with TRBD2. This CDR3 spans 12 amino acids. CDR1 is GTSNPN and CDR2 is SVGIG in the germline V gene (reference sequence). V dropped 2 bases and J dropped 4; count of bases not matched to a gene: 0. This chain's CDR3 is CAWSRGADTQYF. In nucleotides, the CDR3 is TGTGCCTGGAGTCGGGGGGCAGATACGCAGTATTTT.

The chain recombines TRBV19 with TRBJ1-5, with a weak D call TRBD1 (6 bases). The V gene lost 5 bases and the J gene lost 10 bases, with 18 bases spanning the gap. The CDR3 contains 14 residues. Per the germline V gene, CDR1 is LNHDA and CDR2 is SQIVND (reference sequence). The CDR3 nucleotides read TGTGCCAGTAGTTTCGGGCAGGGGCCCGATCCCCAGCATTTT. Translating it yields CASSFGQGPDPQHF.

The count of this clone is one. V is TRBV21-1 and J is TRBJ1-5; the listed D gene, TRBD1, was not tested against the DNA. TRBV21-1 is designated a pseudogene. This CDR3 is built from 14 residues. The CDR3 sequence: CASSHRGIEQPQHF. CDR3 coding DNA: TGTGCCAGCAGCCACAGGGGAATTGAACAGCCCCAGCATTTT.

With regard to this clone: Other DNA sequences in this specimen translate into the identical CDR3. This chain links TRBV7-3 with TRBJ2-3; 8 bases fit TRBD1. The length of the CDR3 is 14 residues. Germline trimming cut 2 bases from V and 2 bases from J; bases unmatched to any gene: 0. Germline V lookup: CDR1 SGHTA, CDR2 FQGTGA. The CDR3 sequence: CASSLQGATDTQYF. CDR3 DNA: TGTGCCAGCAGCTTACAGGGGGCCACAGATACGCAGTATTTT.

The J gene is TRBJ2-2, the V gene TRBV5-5, with a tentative D call TRBD1 (5 bases). This CDR3 spans 15 amino acids. Trimming stripped 1 base from V and 0 bases from J, with 7 bases between. Looked up from germline, CDR1 is SGHKS and CDR2 is YYEKEE (reference sequence). The CDR3, as DNA: TGTGCCAGCAGCTTGTGGACATCGAACACCGGGGAGCTGTTTTTT. As protein: CASSLWTSNTGELFF.

V usage is TRBV30 and J usage is TRBJ1-1; D is unresolved. Trimming cost V 4 bases and J 5 bases, with 8 bases left between them. Germline values: CDR1 GTSNPN, CDR2 SVGIG (reference sequence). The CDR3 is 11 residues long. The CDR3 region has the DNA TGTGCCTGGAAAAGGGAGACTGAAGCTTTCTTT. Its protein is CAWKRETEAFF. The full variable domain, in which reference TRBV30 and TRBJ1-1 provide the parts outside the CDR3, is SQTIHQWPATLVQPVGSPLSLECTVEGTSNPNLYWYRQAAGRGLQLLFYSVGIGQISSEVPQNLSASRPQDRQFILSSKKLLLSDSGFYLCAWKRETEAFFGQGTRLTVV.

The chain carries TRBV30 and TRBJ1-5, with TRBD1 identical over 7 bases. This CDR3 region has 16 residues. After removal of 3 bases from V and 2 bases from J, the junction contained 10 bases not matched to a gene. Germline loops: CDR1 GTSNPN, CDR2 SVGIG (reference sequence). The CDR3 DNA reads as TGTGCCTGGAGCACGAAGACAGGGCTTCGCAATCAGCCCCAGCATTTT. This gives the protein CAWSTKTGLRNQPQHF.

The chain recombines TRBV5-8 with TRBJ2-5, with 14 nucleotides matching TRBD2. The V and J ends lost 4 bases and 4 bases, in that order; junction bases with no gene match: 6. The CDR3 is 16 amino acids. Germline V CDR1 and CDR2: SGHTS, YDEGEE. The CDR3 protein is CASSRLGLAGVETQYF. The DNA of the CDR3 is TGTGCCAGCAGCCGCCTGGGACTAGCGGGAGTAGAGACCCAGTACTTC.

This clone appeared a few times. The V call is TRBV5-1, the J call TRBJ1-6; a possible D gene is TRBD1 (5 bases). The CDR3 has 15 residues. The germline CDR1 and CDR2 sequences are SGHRS and YFSETQ. The V end lost 0 bases, the J end lost 5 bases, and 9 bases lay between the germline ends. CDR3 protein: CASSLGGGNNSPLHF. CDR3 sequence (DNA): TGCGCCAGCAGCTTGGGTGGGGGGAATAATTCACCCCTCCACTTT.

CDR3 sequence (DNA): TGTGCCAGCAGCTTCGTGGGACAGGGTATTTCAGATACGCAGTATTTT. Translation gives CASSFVGQGISDTQYF. The gene calls are TRBV7-9 and TRBJ2-3, with 9 nucleotides matching TRBD1. Germline values: CDR1 SEHNR, CDR2 FQNEAQ (reference sequence). The CDR3 is 16 residues long. Trimming at V came to 3 bases and at J to 4 bases, leaving 8 bases not matched to a gene.

The chain is built from TRBV7-3 and TRBJ2-7; 8 bases match TRBD1. Germline loops: CDR1 SGHTA, CDR2 FQGTGA. Trimming cost V 6 bases and J 1 base; bases outside gene matches: 14. The CDR3 spans 17 residues. The CDR3 is CASSQRNPGGASYEQYV. CDR3 nucleotides: TGTGCCAGCAGTCAGAGGAACCCAGGGGGCGCGTCCTACGAGCAGTACGTC.

This chain connects TRBV5-4 to TRBJ2-3, with a possible D match to TRBD2 (5 bases). Deletions cut 2 bases from V and 1 base from J, with 8 bases between. From germline, CDR1 is SGHNT and CDR2 YYREEE (reference sequence). This CDR3 region has 14 residues. CDR3 sequence (DNA): TGTGCCAGCAGCTTTCGGGAACGCACAGATACGCAGTATTTT. Translation: CASSFRERTDTQYF.

This chain uses TRBV3-1 (or the pseudogene TRBV3-2) with TRBJ2-7; D perhaps matches TRBD2 (5 bases). V was clipped by 4 bases and J by 3 bases, with 13 bases between them. This CDR3 region has 14 residues. CDR1 is LGHDT, CDR2 YNNKEL, per germline (reference sequence). DNA for the CDR3: TGTGCCAGCAGCCCAGCGGCGAACAGCTACGAGCAGTACTTC. Its translation: CASSPAANSYEQYF.

The rearrangement joins TRBV11-2 to TRBJ1-2; a possible D gene is TRBD1 (5 bases). The CDR3 has 12 residues. V shed 5 bases and J shed 8 bases, with 12 bases lying between them. The V gene's germline CDR1 is SGHAT and CDR2 FQNNGV. The CDR3 loop is CASSNRGEGYTF. The DNA of the CDR3 is TGTGCCAGCAGCAACCGGGGGGAAGGCTACACCTTC.

The V call is TRBV10-2, the J call TRBJ2-5; TRBD2 might be the D (6 bases). Germline CDR1 WSHSY, CDR2 SAAADI. CDR3 length equals 14 residues. Trimming removed 4 bases from V and 4 bases from J, with 13 bases in between. For the CDR3, the DNA is TGCGCCAGCAGTGGTGGACTGGGGGGAGAGACCCAGTACTTC. Translation: CASSGGLGGETQYF.

This chain links TRBV5-6 with TRBJ1-3, with D unresolved. The V end lost 1 base, the J end lost 2 bases, and 7 bases lay between the germline ends. CDR1 is SGHDT and CDR2 is YYEEEE in the germline V gene. The CDR3 length is 14 residues. CDR3 DNA: TGTGCCAGCAGCTTGAGCGCGGCTGGAAACACCATATATTTT. Amino acids: CASSLSAAGNTIYF.

The chain employs TRBV11-2 and TRBJ2-7, with 9 bases matching TRBD1. CDR3 size: 16 residues. Trimming at V came to 1 base and at J to 0 bases, leaving 4 bases not matched to a gene. Germline CDR1 SGHAT, CDR2 FQNNGV. The CDR3 DNA follows: TGTGCCAGCAGCTTAGGATTGGGACAGGGCTCCTACGAGCAGTACGTC. This translates into CASSLGLGQGSYEQYV.

The genes are TRBV28 and TRBJ2-6, with D hard to call. The CDR3 sequence is 15 residues long. Trimming removed 5 bases from V and 0 bases from J, with 8 bases in between. Per the germline V gene, CDR1 is MDHEN and CDR2 is SYDVKM. The CDR3 region has the DNA TGTGCCAGCAGTCCCCATAGCTCTGGGGCCAACGTCCTGACTTTC. Protein product: CASSPHSSGANVLTF.

This clone came up once. This chain joins TRBV19 and TRBJ2-3; 8 bases are a match to TRBD2. Germline CDR1 LNHDA, CDR2 SQIVND (reference sequence). V shed 5 bases and J 1 base; nucleotides not matched to a gene: 5. This CDR3 contains 15 residues. The CDR3 loop reads CASSRGGSGTDTQYF. The CDR3 bases are TGTGCCAGTAGTCGGGGGGGCTCGGGCACAGATACGCAGTATTTT.